Here is one T cell receptor (beta chain) with its context. Its antigen is undetermined. The data originate from a study of cytomegalovirus exposure and HLA in healthy donors. Study in general: T cells numbering about 179 million yielded approximately 120 million unique TCR beta sequences in an earlier analysis.

Points from the study as a whole: A prior analysis recorded that most TCR beta V segments were productive about 87% or about 30% of the time. Listed as cytomegalovirus-associated were roughly 180 TCR beta chains.

PCR employed 60 Vbeta and 13 Jbeta primers. Per the study methods: A later analysis tallied about 80 million unique TCR beta chains, approximately 11 million of them shared. TCRdb's copy holds only in-frame clones and misses some; the assay was immunoSEQ multiplex PCR. V and J calls and clone size are those listed in that table; D and trimming were worked out from the DNA. Its table lists around 150,000 clones. The sequence derives from a woman aged 60-75 years in good health and CMV-seronegative. Material for sequencing was PBMCs.

The CDR3 loop reads CASSEQGGPVNYGYTF. In nucleotides, the CDR3 is TGTGCCAGCAGTGAACAGGGGGGACCTGTTAACTATGGCTACACCTTC. The V gene is TRBV2, the J gene TRBJ1-2; 7 bases align to TRBD1. The V gene end was trimmed by 2 bases and the J gene end by 1 base; junction bases not matched to a gene: 7. The CDR3 contains 16 residues. From germline, CDR1 is SNHLY and CDR2 FYNNEI.